This T cell receptor beta chain was identified during a study of metastatic and nonmetastatic thyroid tumors. Germline lookup yields CDR1 SQVTM and CDR2 ANQGSEA. The CDR3 runs to 13 residues. TCRdb re-analyzed the PCR reads using MiXCR. Of about 89,000 clones listed, around an eighth are singletons. Prior to thyroid surgery, none of the patients had received any treatment. For this clone: A much bigger clone sits one base away, suggesting this may be a read error.

Input material: tumor tissue. This TCR was sampled from a female donor with papillary thyroid cancer or a benign thyroid nodule (not recorded which). Some clones in this sample may be carry-over from other donors' samples. J is TRBJ2-5 and V is TRBV29-1; 8 bases are shared with TRBD1. Here the CDR3 reads CSSAPGGQETKYF. The CDR3 DNA reads TGCAGCTCCGCGCCAGGGGGCCAAGAGACCAAGTACTTC.